This T cell receptor beta chain was documented in a study of Ad26.COV2.S vaccination and SARS-CoV-2 variants (dated by TCRdb to the early 2020s). Regarding the research as a whole: Donors in the vaccine arm were drawn from COV1001, a multicentre, randomized, double-blind, placebo-controlled phase I-IIa trial testing Ad26.COV2.S in healthy adults. Ad26.COV2.S was administered intramuscularly at 5 x 10^10 or 1 x 10^11 viral particles, either as a single shot or as two shots given 56 days apart. Investigators remained blinded to trial group allocation during experiments and outcome assessment. Trial participants were randomized into five groups of five, in which low-dose or high-dose Ad26.COV2.S was given once or twice, or placebo was given on both occasions. TCRbeta repertoire sequencing was used to assess the specificity and breadth of SARS-CoV-2-reactive T cell receptors after Ad26.COV2.S vaccination. The TCR-sequenced set comprised around 30 samples: some 20 Ad26.COV2.S vaccine recipients, 5 placebo recipients and 8 SARS-CoV-2 convalescent individuals.

The treatment or condition label corresponds to: 15 to 20 received Ad26.COV2.S at low or high dose, single or two shots; a few received placebo; per-sample allocation not given. Repertoires of vaccine and placebo recipients were sequenced from samples collected on day 63 after the first injection. In Cohort 1b, fewer than 30 adults aged 18-55 years were enrolled at a single site in Boston, USA, between 29 July and 7 August 2020. As a vaccine, Ad26.COV2.S was a replication-incompetent adenovirus type 26 vector that expressed a prefusion-stabilized SARS-CoV-2 spike protein derived from the original Wuhan strain. TCRbeta CDR3 regions were sequenced with the immunoSEQ Assay. After extraction, genomic DNA underwent amplification by bias-controlled multiplex PCR, followed by high-throughput sequencing. Per the source publication's procedure: Collapsing and filtering of sequences were performed to quantify the absolute abundance of each unique TCRbeta CDR3 region. T cell fraction was estimated by normalizing TCRbeta template counts to usable DNA, which was measured by amplifying reference genes present in all nucleated cells. Repertoire TCRs were annotated as SARS-CoV-2-specific when V gene, CDR3 amino acid sequence and J gene were exactly matched to a known reactive TCR set. MIRA supplied the reference SARS-CoV-2 TCR set, which was filtered for enrichment in COVID-19-positive ImmuneCODE repertoires so that public or cross-reactive TCRs were removed. Based on the MIRA antigens, annotated TCRs were further analysed at the level of specific ORF or position within ORF. Depth was the summed frequency of annotated unique rearrangements, while breadth was defined as annotated unique rearrangements over total unique productive rearrangements. Group comparisons of TCR breadth used two-sided Wilcoxon rank-sum tests. In its TCRdb copy, this immuneACCESS table keeps in-frame sequences only and misses some clones. Where compared with another copy, unresolved V genes explain less than half of these, and the others have no known cause. The D gene and trimming were derived from the DNA, and the V and J assignments and clone size from that table. This sample holds hundreds of thousands of clones; 87% were observed only once. Clones ranked in the top ten supply roughly 3.6% of the sample.

Overall study results and their limits: After vaccination, spike-specific CD8+ and CD4+ T cell responses were reported to show substantial breadth. The study was not powered for comparison of responses between vaccine doses or regimens. Ad26.COV2.S recipients had higher spike-specific TCR breadth than placebo recipients (P = 0.0014). Vaccine and placebo recipients had similar non-spike TCR breadth, a finding consistent with the vaccine containing only spike. The authors noted that the TCR breadth and depth analyses may have underestimated total T cell responses.

Comment on this clone: Its target antigen remains unknown. No clone much larger than this one lies a single base away; base qualities are absent.

Trimmed from V: 0 bases; trimmed from J: 6 bases; junction bases lacking a gene match: 7. According to the germline V gene, CDR1 reads SGHRS and CDR2 reads YFSETQ. There are 15 amino acids in the CDR3, from cysteine to phenylalanine inclusive. Of all the DNA, just the CDR3 is kept, 45 bases in frame from base 1. The chain joins TRBV5-1 to TRBJ1-2, and TRBD1 matches 8 of the central bases. This specimen consisted of peripheral blood, obtained in a trial of Ad26.COV2.S vaccine versus placebo. The clonotype comes from a person between 18 and 60 years old who received the Ad26.COV2.S COVID-19 vaccine or a placebo. The CDR3 reads as follows: CASSLASGGGDGYTF. The DNA is as follows: TGCGCCAGCAGCTTGGCCTCAGGGGGCGGGGATGGCTACACCTTC.